The clone carrying this T cell receptor beta chain has only a few counts. Its target is not known. V lost 5 bases to trimming and J lost 1 base; unmatched junction nucleotides: 3. The germline V gene has CDR1 MNHNS and CDR2 SASEGT. The CDR3 spans 15 residues. Sorting of CD4+ naive, central memory, regulatory and stem cell-like memory cells was performed via CD45RO/CCR7/CD25/CD127/CD95/CD27. Sequenced material consisted of expressed TCRB transcripts (all of the isolated RNA was reverse transcribed). The table came from immunoSEQ multiplex PCR; TCRdb's copy has only in-frame clones and leaves some out. The sample lists around 500,000 clones, about an eighth occurring once. The sample originates from a study of beta chain features in type 1 diabetes. Overall study context: Healthy donors and patients showed comparable age, gender and cell yields. Study findings and constraints: Insertions were fewer and deletions more numerous at VDJ junctions in type 1 diabetes patients. PCR, the amplification step, might favor shorter templates, equally in patients and controls.

Material: naive CD4+ T cells from blood. The TCR was taken from a woman aged 18-29 years in good health. This chain connects TRBV6-1 to TRBJ2-4; TRBD1 matches 9 bases. CDR3 nucleotide sequence: TGTGCCAGCAGTTGGACAGGGGATGCCAAAAACATTCAGTACTTC. Residues: CASSWTGDAKNIQYF.